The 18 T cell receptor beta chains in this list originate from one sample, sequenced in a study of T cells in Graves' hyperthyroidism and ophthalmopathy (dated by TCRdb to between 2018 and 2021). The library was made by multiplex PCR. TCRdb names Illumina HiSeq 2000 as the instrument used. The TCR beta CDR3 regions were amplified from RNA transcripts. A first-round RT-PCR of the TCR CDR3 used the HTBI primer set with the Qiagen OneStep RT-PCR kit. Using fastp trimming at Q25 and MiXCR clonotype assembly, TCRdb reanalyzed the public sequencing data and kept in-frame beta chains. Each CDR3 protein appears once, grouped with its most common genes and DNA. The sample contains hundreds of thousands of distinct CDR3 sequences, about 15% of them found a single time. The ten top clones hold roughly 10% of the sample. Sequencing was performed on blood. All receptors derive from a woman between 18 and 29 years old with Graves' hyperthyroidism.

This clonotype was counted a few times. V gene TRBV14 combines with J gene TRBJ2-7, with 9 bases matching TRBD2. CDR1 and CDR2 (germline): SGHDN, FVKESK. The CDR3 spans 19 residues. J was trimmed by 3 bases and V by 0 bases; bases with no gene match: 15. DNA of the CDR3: TGTGCCAGCAGCCAAGATTTAGTAGCGGGAGAACCCTTCAGCTACGAGCAGTACTTC. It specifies CASSQDLVAGEPFSYEQYF.

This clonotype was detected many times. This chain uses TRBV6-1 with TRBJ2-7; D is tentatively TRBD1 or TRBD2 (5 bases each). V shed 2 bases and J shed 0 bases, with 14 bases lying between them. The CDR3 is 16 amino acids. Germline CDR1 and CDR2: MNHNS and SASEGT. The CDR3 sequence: CASSEYRGANSYEQYF. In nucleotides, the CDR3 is TGTGCCAGCAGTGAATATAGAGGGGCCAACTCCTACGAGCAGTACTTC.

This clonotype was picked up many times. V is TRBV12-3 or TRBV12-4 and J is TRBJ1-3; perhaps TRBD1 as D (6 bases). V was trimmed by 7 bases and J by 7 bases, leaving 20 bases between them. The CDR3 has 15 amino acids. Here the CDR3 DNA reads TGTGCCAGCACAACGGACAGTCGTGCTTGGAACACCATATATTTT. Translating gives CASTTDSRAWNTIYF.

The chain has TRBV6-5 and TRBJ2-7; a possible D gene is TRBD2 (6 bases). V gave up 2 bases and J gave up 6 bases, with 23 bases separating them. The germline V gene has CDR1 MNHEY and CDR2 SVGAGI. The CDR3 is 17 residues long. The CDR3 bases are TGTGCCAGCAGTTACCGGGTTTTGAGCGGGCAATTCTTCGAGCAGTACTTC. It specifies CASSYRVLSGQFFEQYF.

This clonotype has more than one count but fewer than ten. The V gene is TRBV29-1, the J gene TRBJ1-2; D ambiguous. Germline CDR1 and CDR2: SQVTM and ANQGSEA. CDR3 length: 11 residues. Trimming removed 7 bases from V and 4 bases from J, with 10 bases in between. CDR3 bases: TGCAGCGACGGAGGTAGCTATGGCTACACCTTC. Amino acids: CSDGGSYGYTF.

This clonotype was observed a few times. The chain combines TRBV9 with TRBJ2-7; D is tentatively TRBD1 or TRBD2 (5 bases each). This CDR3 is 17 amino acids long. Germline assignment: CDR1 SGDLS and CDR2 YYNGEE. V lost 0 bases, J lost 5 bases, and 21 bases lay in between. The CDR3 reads CASSVGGSPRLGDEQYF. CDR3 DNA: TGTGCCAGCAGCGTAGGAGGGAGTCCCCGCTTAGGGGACGAGCAGTACTTC.

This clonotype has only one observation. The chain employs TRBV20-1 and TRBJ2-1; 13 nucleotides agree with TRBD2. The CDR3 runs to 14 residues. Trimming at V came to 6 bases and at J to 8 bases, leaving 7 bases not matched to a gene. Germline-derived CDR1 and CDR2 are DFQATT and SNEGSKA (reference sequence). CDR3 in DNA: TGCAGTGCGGTACCGGGACTAGCGGGATATGAGCAGTTCTTC. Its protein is CSAVPGLAGYEQFF.

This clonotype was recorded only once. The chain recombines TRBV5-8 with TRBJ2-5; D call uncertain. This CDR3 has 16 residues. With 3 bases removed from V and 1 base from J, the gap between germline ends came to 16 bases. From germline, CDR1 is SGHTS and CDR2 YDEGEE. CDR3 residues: CASSSDNAFGQETQYF. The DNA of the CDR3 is TGTGCCAGCAGCTCAGACAACGCCTTTGGCCAAGAGACCCAGTACTTC.

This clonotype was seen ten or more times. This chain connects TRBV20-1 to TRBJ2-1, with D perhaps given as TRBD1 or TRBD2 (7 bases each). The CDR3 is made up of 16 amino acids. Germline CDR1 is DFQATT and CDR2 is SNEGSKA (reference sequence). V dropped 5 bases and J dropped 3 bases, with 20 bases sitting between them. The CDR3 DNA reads TGCAGTGCTCTCCAGGGGGAGGGAGGGTACTACAATGAGCAGTTCTTC. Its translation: CSALQGEGGYYNEQFF.

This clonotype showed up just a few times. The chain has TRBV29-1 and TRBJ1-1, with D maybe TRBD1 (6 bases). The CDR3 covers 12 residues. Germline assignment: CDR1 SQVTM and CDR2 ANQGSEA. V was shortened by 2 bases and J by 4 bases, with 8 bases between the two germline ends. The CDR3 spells CSVEWGATEAFF. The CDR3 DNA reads TGCAGCGTTGAATGGGGGGCCACTGAAGCTTTCTTT.

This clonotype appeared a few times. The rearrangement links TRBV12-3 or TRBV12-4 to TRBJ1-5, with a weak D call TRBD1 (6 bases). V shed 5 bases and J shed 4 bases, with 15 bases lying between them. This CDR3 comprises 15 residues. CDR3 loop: CASSGRGGLNQPQHF. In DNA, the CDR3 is TGTGCCAGCAGTGGCCGTGGGGGCTTAAATCAGCCCCAGCATTTT.

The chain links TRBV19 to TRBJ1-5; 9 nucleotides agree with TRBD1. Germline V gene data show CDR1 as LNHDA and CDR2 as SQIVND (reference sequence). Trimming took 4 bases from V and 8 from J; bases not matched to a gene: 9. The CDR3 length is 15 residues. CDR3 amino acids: CASSNRGRLAEPQHF. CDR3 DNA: TGTGCCAGTAGTAACAGGGGGCGGTTAGCGGAGCCCCAGCATTTT.

CDR3 sequence (DNA): TGTGCCAGCCTTCCCGGGGGCCTCGGTAGCAATCAGCCCCAGCATTTT. Its protein product is CASLPGGLGSNQPQHF. The J gene is TRBJ1-5, the V gene TRBV6-2 or TRBV6-3; maybe TRBD1 (6 bases). Germline loops: CDR1 MNHEY, CDR2 SVGEGT. CDR3 size: 16 residues. The V end lost 8 bases, the J end lost 0 bases, and 17 bases lay between the germline ends.

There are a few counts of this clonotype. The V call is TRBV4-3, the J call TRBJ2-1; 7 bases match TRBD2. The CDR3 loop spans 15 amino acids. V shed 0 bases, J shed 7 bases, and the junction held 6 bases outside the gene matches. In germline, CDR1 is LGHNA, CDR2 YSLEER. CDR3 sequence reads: CASSQDGGRRNEQFF. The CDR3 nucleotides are TGCGCCAGCAGCCAAGATGGCGGGAGAAGGAATGAGCAGTTCTTC.

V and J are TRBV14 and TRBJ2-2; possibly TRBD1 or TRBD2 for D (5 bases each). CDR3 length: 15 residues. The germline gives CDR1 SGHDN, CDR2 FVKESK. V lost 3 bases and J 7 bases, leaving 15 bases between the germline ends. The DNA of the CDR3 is TGTGCCAGCAGCCATGTGGGGGTTCCCGGCGGGGAGCTGTTTTTT. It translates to CASSHVGVPGGELFF.

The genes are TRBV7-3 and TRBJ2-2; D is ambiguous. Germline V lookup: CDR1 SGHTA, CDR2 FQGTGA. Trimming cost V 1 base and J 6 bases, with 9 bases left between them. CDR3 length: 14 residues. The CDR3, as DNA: TGTGCCAGCAGCTTAATTCATACGTCCGGGGAGCTGTTTTTT. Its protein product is CASSLIHTSGELFF.

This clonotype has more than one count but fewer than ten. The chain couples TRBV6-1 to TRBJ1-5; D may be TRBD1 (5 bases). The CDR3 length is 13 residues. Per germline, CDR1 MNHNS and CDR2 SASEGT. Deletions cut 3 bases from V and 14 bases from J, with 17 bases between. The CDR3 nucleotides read TGTGCCAGCAGTGAGGGGGTGGGATCTCTCGAGCATTTT. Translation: CASSEGVGSLEHF.

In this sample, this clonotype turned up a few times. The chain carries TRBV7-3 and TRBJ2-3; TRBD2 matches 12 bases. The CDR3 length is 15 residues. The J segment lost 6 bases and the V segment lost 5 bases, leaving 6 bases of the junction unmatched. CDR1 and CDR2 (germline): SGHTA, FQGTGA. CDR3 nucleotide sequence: TGTGCCAGCAGCCCTAGCGGGAGGGCGGGGGATACGCAGTATTTT. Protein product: CASSPSGRAGDTQYF.